This TCR beta chain comes out of a study of blood T cell repertoires in COVID-19. Study-level background: Material from acute and convalescent COVID-19 was sourced from the United States, Italy and Spain. PBMCs, B-cell-depleted T cells, or T cells provided the cDNA or gDNA that made up the material.

Original methodology: The assay estimated nucleated cells by amplifying reference gene primers. Sequencing was performed with immunoSEQ multiplex PCR; in TCRdb, only in-frame clones are kept and a portion is missing. The V and J calls and clone size are taken from that table; D and trimming were inferred from the DNA. The repertoire holds under 45,000 clones, about 90% seen once, with around 9.1% in the top ten. The sequence derives from a man aged 80 or over with active COVID-19. Sequencing was carried out using peripheral blood.

CDR3 in amino acids: CASSQGLRPYEQYF. The CDR3 DNA is TGTGCCAGCAGTCAGGGCTTGCGCCCCTACGAGCAGTACTTC. The chain links TRBV7-9 to TRBJ2-7; possible D gene TRBD1, 5 bases. Trimming pared 6 bases from V and 2 bases from J, leaving 14 bases between. This CDR3 contains 14 residues. The germline CDR1 and CDR2 sequences are SEHNR and FQNEAQ (reference sequence).